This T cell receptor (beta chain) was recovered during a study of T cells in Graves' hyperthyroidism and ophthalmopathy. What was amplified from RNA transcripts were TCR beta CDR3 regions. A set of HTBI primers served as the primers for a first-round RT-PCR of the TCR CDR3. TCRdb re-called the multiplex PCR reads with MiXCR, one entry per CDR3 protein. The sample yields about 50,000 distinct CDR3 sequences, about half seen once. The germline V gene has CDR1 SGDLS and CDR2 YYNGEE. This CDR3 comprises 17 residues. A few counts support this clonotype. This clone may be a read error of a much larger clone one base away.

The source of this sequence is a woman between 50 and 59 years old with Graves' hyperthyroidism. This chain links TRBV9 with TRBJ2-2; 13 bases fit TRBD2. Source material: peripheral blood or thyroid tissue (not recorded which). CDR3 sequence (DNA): TGTGCCAGCAGTCTTCCCGGGACTAGCGGGAACACCGGGGAGCTGCTTTTT. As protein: CASSLPGTSGNTGELLF.